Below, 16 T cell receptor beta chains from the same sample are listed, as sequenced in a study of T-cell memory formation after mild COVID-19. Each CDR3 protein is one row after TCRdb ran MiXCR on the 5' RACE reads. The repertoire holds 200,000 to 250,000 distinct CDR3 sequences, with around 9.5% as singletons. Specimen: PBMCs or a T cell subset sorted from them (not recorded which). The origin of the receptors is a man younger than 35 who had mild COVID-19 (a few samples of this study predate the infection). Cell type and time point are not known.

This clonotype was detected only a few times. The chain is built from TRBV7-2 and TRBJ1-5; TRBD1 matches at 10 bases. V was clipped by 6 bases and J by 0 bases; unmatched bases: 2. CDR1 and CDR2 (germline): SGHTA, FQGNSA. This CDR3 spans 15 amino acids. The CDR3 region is CASRRTGGSNQPQHF. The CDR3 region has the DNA TGTGCCAGCAGGCGGACAGGGGGTAGCAATCAGCCCCAGCATTTT.

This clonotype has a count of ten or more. The CDR3 DNA reads as TGCGCCAGCAGCTCAGCCCCCCCCGGGAGTGGAGGAGAGACCCAGTACTTC. Encoded protein: CASSSAPPGSGGETQYF. V usage is TRBV5-1 and J usage is TRBJ2-5, with D possibly TRBD2 on 6 matching bases. V lost 3 bases to trimming and J lost 4 bases, with 22 bases between them. The CDR3 loop spans 17 amino acids. CDR1 is SGHRS and CDR2 is YFSETQ in the germline V gene. Complete variable domain (other parts from reference TRBV5-1 and TRBJ2-5): KAGVTQTPRYLIKTRGQQVTLSCSPISGHRSVSWYQQTPGQGLQFLFEYFSETQRNKGNFPGRFSGRQFSNSRSEMNVSTLELGDSALYLCASSSAPPGSGGETQYFGPGTRLLVL.

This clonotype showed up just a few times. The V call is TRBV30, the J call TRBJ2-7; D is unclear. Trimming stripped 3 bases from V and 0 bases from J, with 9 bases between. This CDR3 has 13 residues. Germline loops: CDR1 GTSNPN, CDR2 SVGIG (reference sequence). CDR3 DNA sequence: TGTGCCTGGAGCTCTAGTTACTCCTACGAGCAGTACTTC. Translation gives CAWSSSYSYEQYF.

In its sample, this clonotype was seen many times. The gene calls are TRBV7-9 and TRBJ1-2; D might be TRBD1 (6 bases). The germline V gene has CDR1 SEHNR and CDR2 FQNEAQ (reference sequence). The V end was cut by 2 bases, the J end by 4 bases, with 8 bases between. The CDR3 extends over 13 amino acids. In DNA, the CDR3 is TGTGCCAGCAGCTTACAGGGGCCCTATGGCTACACCTTC. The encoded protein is CASSLQGPYGYTF.

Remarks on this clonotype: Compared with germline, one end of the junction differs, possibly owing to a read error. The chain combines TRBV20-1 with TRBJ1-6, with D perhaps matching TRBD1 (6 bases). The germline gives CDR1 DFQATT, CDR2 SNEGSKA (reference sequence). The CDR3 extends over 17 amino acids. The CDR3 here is CSARESRGRSYNSPLHF. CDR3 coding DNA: TGCAGTGCTCGAGAGAGCAGGGGAAGGTCCTATAATTCACCCCTCCACTTT.

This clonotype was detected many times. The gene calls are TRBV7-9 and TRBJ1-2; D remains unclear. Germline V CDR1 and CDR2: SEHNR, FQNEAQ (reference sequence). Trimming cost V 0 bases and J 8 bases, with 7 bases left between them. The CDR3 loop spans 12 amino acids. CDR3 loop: CASSLAVYGYTF. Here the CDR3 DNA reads TGTGCCAGCAGCTTAGCCGTGTACGGCTACACCTTC.

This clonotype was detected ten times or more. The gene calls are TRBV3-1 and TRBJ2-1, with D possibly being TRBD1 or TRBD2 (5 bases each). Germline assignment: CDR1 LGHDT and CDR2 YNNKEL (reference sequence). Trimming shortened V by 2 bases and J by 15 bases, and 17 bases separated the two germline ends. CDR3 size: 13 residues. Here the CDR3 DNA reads TGTGCCAGCAGCCAAAACTTGGGGGACCGTTGGTTCTTC. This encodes CASSQNLGDRWFF.

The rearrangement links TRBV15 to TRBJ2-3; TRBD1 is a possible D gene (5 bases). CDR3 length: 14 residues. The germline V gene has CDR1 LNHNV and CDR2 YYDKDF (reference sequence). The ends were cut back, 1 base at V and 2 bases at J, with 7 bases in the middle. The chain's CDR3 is CATSRVDNTDTQYF. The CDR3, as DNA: TGTGCCACCAGCAGAGTGGACAACACAGATACGCAGTATTTT.

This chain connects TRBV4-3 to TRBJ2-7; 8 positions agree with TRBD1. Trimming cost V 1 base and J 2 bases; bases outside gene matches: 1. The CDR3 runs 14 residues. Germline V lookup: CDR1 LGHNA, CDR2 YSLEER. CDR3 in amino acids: CASSQGRGPYEQYF. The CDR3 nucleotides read TGCGCCAGCAGCCAAGGCAGGGGGCCCTACGAGCAGTACTTC.

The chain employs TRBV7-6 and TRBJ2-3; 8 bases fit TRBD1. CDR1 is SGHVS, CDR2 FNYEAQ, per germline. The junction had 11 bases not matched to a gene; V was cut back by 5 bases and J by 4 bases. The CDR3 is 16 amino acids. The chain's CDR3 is CASSLRTGSSPDTQYF. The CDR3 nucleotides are TGTGCCAGCAGCCTGAGGACAGGGTCGTCCCCAGATACGCAGTATTTT.

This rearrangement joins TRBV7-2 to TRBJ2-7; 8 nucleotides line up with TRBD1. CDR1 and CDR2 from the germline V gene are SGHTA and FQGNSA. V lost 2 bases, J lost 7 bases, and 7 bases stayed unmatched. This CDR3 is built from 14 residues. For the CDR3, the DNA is TGTGCCAGCAGCTTATTTGCAGGGGGCTTGGAGCAGTACTTC. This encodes CASSLFAGGLEQYF. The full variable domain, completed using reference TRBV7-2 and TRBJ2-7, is GAGVSQSPSNKVTEKGKDVELRCDPISGHTALYWYRQSLGQGLEFLIYFQGNSAPDKSGLPSDRFSAERTGGSVSTLTIQRTQQEDSAVYLCASSLFAGGLEQYFGPGTRLTVT.

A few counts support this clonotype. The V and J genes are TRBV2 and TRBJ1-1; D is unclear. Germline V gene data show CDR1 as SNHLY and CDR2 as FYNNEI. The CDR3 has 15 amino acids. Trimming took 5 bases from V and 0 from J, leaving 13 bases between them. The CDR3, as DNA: TGTGCCAGCAGTATCGGCAACCCCATGAACACTGAAGCTTTCTTT. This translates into CASSIGNPMNTEAFF. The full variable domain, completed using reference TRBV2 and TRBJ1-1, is EPEVTQTPSHQVTQMGQEVILRCVPISNHLYFYWYRQILGQKVEFLVSFYNNEISEKSEIFDDQFSVERPDGSNFTLKIRSTKLEDSAMYFCASSIGNPMNTEAFFGQGTRLTVV.

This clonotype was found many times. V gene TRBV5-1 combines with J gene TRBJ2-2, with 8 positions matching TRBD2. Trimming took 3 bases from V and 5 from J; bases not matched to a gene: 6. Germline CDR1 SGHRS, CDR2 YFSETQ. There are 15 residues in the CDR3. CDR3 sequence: CASSSSGGQTGELFF. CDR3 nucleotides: TGCGCCAGCAGCTCAAGCGGGGGCCAAACCGGGGAGCTGTTTTTT.

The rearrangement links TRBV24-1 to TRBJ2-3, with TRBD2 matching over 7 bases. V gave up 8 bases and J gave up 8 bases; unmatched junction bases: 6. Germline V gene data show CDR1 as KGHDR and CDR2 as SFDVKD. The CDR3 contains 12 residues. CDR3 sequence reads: CATTSPGGTQYF. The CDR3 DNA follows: TGTGCCACCACCTCTCCGGGGGGTACGCAGTATTTT.

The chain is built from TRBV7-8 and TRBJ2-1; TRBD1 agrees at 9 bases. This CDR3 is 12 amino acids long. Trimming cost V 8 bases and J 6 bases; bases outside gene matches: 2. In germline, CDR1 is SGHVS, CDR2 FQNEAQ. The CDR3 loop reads CASGTGRNEQFF. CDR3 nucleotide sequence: TGTGCCAGCGGGACAGGGCGCAATGAGCAGTTCTTC.

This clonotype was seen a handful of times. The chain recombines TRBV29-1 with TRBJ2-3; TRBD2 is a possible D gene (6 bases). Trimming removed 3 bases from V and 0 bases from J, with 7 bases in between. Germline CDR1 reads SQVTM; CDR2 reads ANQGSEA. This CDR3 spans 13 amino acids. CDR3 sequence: CSVDRGSTDTQYF. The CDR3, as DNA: TGCAGCGTTGATCGGGGGAGCACAGATACGCAGTATTTT.